This T cell receptor (beta chain) was identified in a study of T-cell reconstitution after alpha-beta-depleted transplantation in children. For TCRbeta, the library was prepared with unique molecular identifiers. TCRdb independently ran MiXCR on the PCR reads; one entry per CDR3 protein. The sample has 70,000 to 95,000 distinct CDR3 sequences, 12% seen once. The trim removed 5 bases at V and 4 bases at J, leaving 10 bases unmatched. Germline values: CDR1 SGHTA, CDR2 FQGNSA. The length of the CDR3 is 15 residues. This clonotype was seen repeatedly, ten times or more. V gene TRBV7-2 combines with J gene TRBJ2-5; 7 bases agree with TRBD1. The specimen comprised PBMCs from the stem cell graft donor, sampled from the stem cell graft. The TCR sequence derives from a human donor who donated a stem cell graft to a child with inherited bone marrow failure. This CDR3 is CASSLQRDSGETQYF. The DNA of the CDR3 is TGTGCCAGCAGCCTCCAAAGGGACAGTGGAGAGACCCAGTACTTC.